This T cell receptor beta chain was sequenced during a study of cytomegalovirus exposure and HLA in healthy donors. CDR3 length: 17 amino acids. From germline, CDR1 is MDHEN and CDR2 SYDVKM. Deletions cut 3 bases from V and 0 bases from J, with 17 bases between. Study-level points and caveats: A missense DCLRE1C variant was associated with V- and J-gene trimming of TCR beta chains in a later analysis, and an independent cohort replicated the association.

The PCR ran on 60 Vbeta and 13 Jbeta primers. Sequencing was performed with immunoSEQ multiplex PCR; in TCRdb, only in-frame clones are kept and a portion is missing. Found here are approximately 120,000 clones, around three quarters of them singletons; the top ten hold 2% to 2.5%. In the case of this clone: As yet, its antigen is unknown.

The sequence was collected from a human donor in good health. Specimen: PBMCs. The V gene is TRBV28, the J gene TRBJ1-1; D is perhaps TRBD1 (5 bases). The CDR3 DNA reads TGTGCCAGCAGTTTCCCCCTTCGTCCAGGGATGAACACTGAAGCTTTCTTT. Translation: CASSFPLRPGMNTEAFF.